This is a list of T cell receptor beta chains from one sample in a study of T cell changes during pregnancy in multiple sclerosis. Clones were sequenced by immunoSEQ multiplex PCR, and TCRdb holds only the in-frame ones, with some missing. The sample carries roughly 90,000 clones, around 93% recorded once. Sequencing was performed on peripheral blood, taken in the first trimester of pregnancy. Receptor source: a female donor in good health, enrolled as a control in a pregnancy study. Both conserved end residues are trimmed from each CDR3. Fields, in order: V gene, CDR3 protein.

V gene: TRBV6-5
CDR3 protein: ASRIFFTGDNEQF

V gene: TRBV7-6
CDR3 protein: ASSFSRNTEAF

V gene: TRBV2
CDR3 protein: ASSGGASGGLSSYNEQF

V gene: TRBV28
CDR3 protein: ASSLHKPENTGELF

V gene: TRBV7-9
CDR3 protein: ASSSAGRGYGYT

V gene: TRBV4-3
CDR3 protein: ASSQVFQVNYT

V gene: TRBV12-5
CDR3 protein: ASGFGTEAF

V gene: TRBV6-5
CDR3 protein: AAKGASEKLF

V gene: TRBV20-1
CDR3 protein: SAAGETQY

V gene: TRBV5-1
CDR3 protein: ASSLRGSATNEKLF

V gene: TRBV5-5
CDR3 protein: ASSLSLAGTETQY

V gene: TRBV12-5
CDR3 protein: ASGRTGGGSEQY

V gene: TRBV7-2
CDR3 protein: ASSSDGGTEWSMNTEAF

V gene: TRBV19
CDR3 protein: ASSIYRGMEAF

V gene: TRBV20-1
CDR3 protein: RASRDYEQY

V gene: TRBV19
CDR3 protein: ASTQIQRQGGWDQPQH

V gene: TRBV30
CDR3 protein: AWWDSYNEQF

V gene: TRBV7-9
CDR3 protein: ASSYRQPQETQY

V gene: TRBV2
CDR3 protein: ASRSGHPTEAF

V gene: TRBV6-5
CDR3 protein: ASSRQGRSNQPQH

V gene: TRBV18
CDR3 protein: ASSPSMNTEAF

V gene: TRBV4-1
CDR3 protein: ASSQLTGNYGYT